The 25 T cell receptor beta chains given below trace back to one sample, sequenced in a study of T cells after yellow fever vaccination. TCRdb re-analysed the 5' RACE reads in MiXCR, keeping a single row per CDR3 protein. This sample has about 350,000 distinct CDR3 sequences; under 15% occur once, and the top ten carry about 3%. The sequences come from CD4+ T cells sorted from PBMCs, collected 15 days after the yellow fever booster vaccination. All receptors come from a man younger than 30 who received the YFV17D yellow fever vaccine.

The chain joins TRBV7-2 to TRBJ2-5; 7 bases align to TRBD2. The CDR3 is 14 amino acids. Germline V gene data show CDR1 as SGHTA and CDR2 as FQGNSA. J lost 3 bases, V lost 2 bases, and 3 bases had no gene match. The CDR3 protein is CASSLIRGEETQYF. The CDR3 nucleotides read TGTGCCAGCAGCTTAATCCGGGGGGAAGAGACCCAGTACTTC.

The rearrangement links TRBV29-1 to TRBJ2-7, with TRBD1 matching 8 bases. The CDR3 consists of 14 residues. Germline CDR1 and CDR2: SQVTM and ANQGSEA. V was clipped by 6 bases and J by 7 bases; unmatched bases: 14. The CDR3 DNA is TGCAGCGTGGCCAGTTTGCAGGGGGCGCGGGAGCAGTACTTC. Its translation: CSVASLQGAREQYF.

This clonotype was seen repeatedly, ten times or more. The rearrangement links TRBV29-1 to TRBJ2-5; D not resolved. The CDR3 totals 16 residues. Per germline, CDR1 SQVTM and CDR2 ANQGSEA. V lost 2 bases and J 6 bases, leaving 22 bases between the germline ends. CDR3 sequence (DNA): TGCAGCGTTGAATATCAGGTTACCCTGTACCCAAAGACCCAGTACTTC. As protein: CSVEYQVTLYPKTQYF.

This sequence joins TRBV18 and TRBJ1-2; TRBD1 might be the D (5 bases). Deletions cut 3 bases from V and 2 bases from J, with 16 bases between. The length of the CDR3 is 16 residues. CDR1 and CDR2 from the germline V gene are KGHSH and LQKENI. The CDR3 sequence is CASSPRSVWDNYGYTF. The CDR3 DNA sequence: TGTGCCAGCTCACCTCGGTCTGTGTGGGACAACTATGGCTACACCTTC.

In nucleotides, the CDR3 is TGTGCCAGCACCACGACAGGGAGCTCCTACGAGCAGTACTTC. Translation gives CASTTTGSSYEQYF. This chain connects TRBV7-9 to TRBJ2-7; 7 bases map to TRBD1. This CDR3 has 14 amino acids. Trimming cost V 7 bases and J 0 bases; bases outside gene matches: 6. Germline V gene data show CDR1 as SEHNR and CDR2 as FQNEAQ (reference sequence).

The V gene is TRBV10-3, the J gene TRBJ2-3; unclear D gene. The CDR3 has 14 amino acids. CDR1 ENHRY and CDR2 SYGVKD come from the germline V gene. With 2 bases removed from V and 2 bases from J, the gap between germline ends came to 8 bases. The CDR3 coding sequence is TGTGCCATCAGTGAGAGGGCGGACACAGATACGCAGTATTTT. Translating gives CAISERADTDTQYF.

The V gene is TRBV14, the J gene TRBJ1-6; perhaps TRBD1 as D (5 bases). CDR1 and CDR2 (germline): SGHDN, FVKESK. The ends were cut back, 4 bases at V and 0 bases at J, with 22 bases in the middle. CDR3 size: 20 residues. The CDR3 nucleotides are TGTGCCAGCAGCCCGGGGTTTTGGCTAGGGGCGAGCTCCTATAATTCACCCCTCCACTTT. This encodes CASSPGFWLGASSYNSPLHF.

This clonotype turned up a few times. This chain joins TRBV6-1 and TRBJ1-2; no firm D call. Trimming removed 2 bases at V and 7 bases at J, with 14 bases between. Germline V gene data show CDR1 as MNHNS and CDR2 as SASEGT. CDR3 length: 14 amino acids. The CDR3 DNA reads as TGTGCCAGCAGTGAATACGAGGGTGTCGGTGGCTACACCTTC. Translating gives CASSEYEGVGGYTF.

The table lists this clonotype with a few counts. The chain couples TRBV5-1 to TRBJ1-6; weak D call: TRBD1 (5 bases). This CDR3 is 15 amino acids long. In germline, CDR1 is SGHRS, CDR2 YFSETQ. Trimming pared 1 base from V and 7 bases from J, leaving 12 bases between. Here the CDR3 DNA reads TGCGCCAGCAGCTTGTACCTGGGGCTGAATTCACCCCTCCACTTT. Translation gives CASSLYLGLNSPLHF.

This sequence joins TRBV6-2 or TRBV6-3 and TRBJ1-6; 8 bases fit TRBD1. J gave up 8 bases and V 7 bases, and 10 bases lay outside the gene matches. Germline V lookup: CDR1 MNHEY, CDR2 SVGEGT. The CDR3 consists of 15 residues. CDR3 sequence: CASNYPATGDSPLHF. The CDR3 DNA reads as TGTGCCAGCAACTACCCGGCGACAGGGGATTCACCCCTCCACTTT.

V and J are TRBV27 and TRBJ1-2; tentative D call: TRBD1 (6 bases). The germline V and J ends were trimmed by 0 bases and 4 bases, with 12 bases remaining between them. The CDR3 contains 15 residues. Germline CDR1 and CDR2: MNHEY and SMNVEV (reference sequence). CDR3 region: CASSLSLQGIYGYTF. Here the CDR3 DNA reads TGTGCCAGCAGTTTATCCCTACAGGGAATCTATGGCTACACCTTC.

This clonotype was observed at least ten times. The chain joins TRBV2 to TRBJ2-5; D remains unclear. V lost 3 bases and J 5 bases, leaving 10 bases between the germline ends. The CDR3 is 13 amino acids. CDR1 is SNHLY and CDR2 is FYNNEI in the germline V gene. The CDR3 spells CASSDGVSETQYF. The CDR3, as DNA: TGTGCCAGCAGTGATGGTGTTTCCGAGACCCAGTACTTC.

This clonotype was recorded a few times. CDR3 DNA: TGTGCCAGCAGTATAGTGGGGTCCGATGGCTACACCTTC. This codes for CASSIVGSDGYTF. The chain joins TRBV7-9 to TRBJ1-2; D unresolved. V was shortened by 6 bases and J by 6 bases, with 14 bases between the two germline ends. Germline V CDR1 and CDR2: SEHNR, FQNEAQ (reference sequence). CDR3 length equals 13 residues.

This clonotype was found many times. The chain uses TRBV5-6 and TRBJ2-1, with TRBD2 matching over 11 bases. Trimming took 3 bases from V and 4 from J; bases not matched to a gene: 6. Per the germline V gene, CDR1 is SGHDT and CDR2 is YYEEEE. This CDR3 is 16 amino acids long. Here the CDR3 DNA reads TGTGCCAGCAGCTCGGTGACTAGCGGGGCTTACAATGAGCAGTTCTTC. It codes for CASSSVTSGAYNEQFF.

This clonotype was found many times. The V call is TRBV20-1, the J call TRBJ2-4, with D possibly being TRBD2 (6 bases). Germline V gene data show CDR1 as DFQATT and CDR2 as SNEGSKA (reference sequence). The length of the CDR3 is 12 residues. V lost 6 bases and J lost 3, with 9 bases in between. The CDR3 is CSARSGKNIQYF. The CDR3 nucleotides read TGCAGTGCCCGTAGCGGCAAAAACATTCAGTACTTC.

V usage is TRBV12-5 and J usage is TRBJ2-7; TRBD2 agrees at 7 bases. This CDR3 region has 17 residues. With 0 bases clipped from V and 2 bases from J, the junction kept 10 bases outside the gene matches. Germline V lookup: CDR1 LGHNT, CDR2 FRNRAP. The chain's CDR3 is CASGLVLGGLSPYEQYF. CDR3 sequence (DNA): TGTGCTAGTGGTTTGGTACTGGGAGGGCTATCTCCCTACGAGCAGTACTTC.

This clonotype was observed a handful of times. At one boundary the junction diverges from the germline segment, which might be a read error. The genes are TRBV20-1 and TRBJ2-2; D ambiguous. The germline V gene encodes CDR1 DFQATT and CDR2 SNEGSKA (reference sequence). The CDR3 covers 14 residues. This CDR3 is CSARDESSTRELFF. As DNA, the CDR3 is TGCAGTGCTAGAGATGAATCCAGCACCCGGGAGCTGTTTTTT.

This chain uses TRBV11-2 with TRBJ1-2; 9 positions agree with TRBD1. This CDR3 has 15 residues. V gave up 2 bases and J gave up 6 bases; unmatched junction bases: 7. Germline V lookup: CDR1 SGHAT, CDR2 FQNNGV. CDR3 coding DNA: TGTGCCAGCAGCTTATCGGGACAGGGTGAAAATGGCTACACCTTC. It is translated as CASSLSGQGENGYTF.

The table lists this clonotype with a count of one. CDR3 nucleotide sequence: TGTGCCAGCAGCTTGGGTCTAGCCGCCTTTGAGCAGTACTTC. Its translation is CASSLGLAAFEQYF. V and J are TRBV7-2 and TRBJ2-7; D is possibly TRBD2 (5 bases). The V end lost 3 bases, the J end lost 7 bases, and 16 bases lay between the germline ends. The CDR3 consists of 14 residues. Germline CDR1 and CDR2: SGHTA and FQGNSA. The whole variable domain, remainder taken from reference TRBV7-2 and TRBJ2-7, is GAGVSQSPSNKVTEKGKDVELRCDPISGHTALYWYRQSLGQGLEFLIYFQGNSAPDKSGLPSDRFSAERTGGSVSTLTIQRTQQEDSAVYLCASSLGLAAFEQYFGPGTRLTVT.

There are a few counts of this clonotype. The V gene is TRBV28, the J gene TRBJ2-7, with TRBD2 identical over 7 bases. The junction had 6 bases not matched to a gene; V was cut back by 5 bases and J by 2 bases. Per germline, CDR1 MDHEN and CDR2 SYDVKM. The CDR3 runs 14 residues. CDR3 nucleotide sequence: TGTGCCAGCAGTGGGGAGGGCAGGCCCTACGAGCAGTACGTC. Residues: CASSGEGRPYEQYV.

CDR3 residues: CATIRTDNSPLHF. CDR3 nucleotide sequence: TGTGCCACAATTCGGACAGATAATTCACCCCTCCACTTT. V gene TRBV6-1 combines with J gene TRBJ1-6; D perhaps matches TRBD1 (6 bases). Between the trimmed V and J ends, which lost 10 bases and 5 bases, there was a span of 12 bases. The germline gives CDR1 MNHNS, CDR2 SASEGT. The CDR3 is made up of 13 amino acids.

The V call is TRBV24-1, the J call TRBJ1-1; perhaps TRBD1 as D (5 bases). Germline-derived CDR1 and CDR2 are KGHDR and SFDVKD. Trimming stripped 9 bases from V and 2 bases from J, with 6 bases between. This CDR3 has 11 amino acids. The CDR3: CATQGNTEAFF. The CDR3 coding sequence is TGTGCCACCCAGGGTAACACTGAAGCTTTCTTT.

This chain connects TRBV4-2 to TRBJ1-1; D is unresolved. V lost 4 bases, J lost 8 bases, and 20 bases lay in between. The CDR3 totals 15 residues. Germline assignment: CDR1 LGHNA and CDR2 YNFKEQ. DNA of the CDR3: TGTGCCAGCAGCCCCGTTCAGTCTCCCCAAGTCGAAGCTTTCTTT. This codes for CASSPVQSPQVEAFF.

For the CDR3, the DNA is TGCGCCAGCAGGGGCGGGACAGTTAGCACAGATACGCAGTATTTT. This encodes CASRGGTVSTDTQYF. The gene calls are TRBV5-1 and TRBJ2-3; maybe TRBD1 (7 bases). The germline V and J ends were trimmed by 5 bases and 0 bases, with 13 bases remaining between them. From germline, CDR1 is SGHRS and CDR2 YFSETQ. The CDR3 contains 15 residues.

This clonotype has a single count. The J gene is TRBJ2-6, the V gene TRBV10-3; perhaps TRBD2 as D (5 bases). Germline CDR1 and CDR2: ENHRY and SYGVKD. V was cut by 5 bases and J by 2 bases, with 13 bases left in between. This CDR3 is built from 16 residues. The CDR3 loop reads CAISWGEGTGANVLTF. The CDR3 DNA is TGTGCCATCAGTTGGGGTGAGGGAACTGGGGCCAACGTCCTGACTTTC.